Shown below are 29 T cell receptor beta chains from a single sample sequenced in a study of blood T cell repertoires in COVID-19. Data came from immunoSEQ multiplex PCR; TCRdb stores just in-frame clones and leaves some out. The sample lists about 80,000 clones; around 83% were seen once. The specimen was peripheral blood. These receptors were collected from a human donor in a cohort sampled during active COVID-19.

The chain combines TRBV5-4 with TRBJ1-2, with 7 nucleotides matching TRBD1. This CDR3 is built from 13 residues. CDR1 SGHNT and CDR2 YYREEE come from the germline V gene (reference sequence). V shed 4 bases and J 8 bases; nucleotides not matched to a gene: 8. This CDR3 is CASSPGQEIGYTF. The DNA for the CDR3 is TGTGCCAGCAGCCCCGGACAGGAGATAGGCTACACCTTC.

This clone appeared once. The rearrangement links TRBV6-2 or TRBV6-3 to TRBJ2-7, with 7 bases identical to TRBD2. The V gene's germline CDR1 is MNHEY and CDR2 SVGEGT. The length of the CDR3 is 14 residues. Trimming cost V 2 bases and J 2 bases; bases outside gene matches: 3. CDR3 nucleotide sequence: TGTGCCAGCAGTTACGGGCGGGGGACCTACGAGCAGTACTTC. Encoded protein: CASSYGRGTYEQYF.

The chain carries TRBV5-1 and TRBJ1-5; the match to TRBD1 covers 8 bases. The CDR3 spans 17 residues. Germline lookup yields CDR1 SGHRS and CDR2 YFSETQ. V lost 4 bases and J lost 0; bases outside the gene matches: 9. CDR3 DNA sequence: TGCGCCAGCAGCCCCCGGACAGGGTCCCGTAGCAATCAGCCCCAGCATTTT. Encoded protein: CASSPRTGSRSNQPQHF.

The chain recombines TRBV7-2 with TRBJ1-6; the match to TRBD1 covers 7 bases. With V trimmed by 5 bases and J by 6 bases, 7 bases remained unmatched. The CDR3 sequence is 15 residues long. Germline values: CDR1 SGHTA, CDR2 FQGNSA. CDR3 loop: CASSLRQGGNSPLHF. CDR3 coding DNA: TGTGCCAGCAGCCTCAGACAGGGAGGTAATTCACCCCTCCACTTT. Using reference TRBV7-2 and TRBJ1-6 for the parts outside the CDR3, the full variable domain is GAGVSQSPSNKVTEKGKDVELRCDPISGHTALYWYRQSLGQGLEFLIYFQGNSAPDKSGLPSDRFSAERTGGSVSTLTIQRTQQEDSAVYLCASSLRQGGNSPLHFGNGTRLTVT.

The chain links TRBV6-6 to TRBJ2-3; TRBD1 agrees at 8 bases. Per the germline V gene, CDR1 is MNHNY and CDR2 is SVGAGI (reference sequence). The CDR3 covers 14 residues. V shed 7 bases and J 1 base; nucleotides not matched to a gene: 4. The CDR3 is CASNHRGGTDTQYF. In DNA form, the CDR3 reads TGTGCCAGCAACCACAGGGGGGGCACAGATACGCAGTATTTT.

CDR3 region: CASSLDGRAYEQYF. In DNA, the CDR3 is TGTGCCAGCAGCTTAGACGGGAGAGCCTACGAGCAGTACTTC. This chain links TRBV7-6 with TRBJ2-7; perhaps TRBD2 as D (6 bases). The CDR3 totals 14 residues. The ends were cut back, 1 base at V and 2 bases at J, with 9 bases in the middle. Per germline, CDR1 SGHVS and CDR2 FNYEAQ.

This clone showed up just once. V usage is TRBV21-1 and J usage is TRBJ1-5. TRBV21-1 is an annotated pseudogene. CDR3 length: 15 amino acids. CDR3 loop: CASSKGERVNQPQHF. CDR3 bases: TGTGCCAGCAGCAAAGGGGAGAGGGTCAATCAGCCCCAGCATTTT.

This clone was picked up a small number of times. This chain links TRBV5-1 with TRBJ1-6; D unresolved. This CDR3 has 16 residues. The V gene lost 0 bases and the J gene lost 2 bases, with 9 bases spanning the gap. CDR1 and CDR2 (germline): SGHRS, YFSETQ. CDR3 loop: CASSLGRAPYNSPLHF. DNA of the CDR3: TGCGCCAGCAGCTTGGGGCGGGCCCCCTATAATTCACCCCTCCACTTT.

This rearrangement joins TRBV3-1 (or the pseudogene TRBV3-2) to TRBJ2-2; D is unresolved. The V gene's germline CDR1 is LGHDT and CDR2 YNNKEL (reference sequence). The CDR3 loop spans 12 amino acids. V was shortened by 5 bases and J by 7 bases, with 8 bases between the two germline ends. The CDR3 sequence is CASSLANGELFF. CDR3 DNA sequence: TGTGCCAGCAGCTTGGCAAACGGGGAGCTGTTTTTT.

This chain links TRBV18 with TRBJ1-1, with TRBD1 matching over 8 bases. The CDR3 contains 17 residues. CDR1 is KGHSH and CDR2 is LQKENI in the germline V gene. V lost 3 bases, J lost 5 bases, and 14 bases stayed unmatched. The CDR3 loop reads CASSPRGTGGAITEAFF. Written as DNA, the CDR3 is TGTGCCAGCTCACCTAGGGGAACAGGGGGTGCCATTACTGAAGCTTTCTTT.

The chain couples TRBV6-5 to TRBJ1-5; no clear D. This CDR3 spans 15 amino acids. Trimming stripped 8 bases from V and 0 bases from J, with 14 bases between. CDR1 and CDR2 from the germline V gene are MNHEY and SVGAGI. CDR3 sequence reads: CASSPERYSNQPQHF. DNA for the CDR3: TGTGCCAGCTCGCCAGAACGTTATAGCAATCAGCCCCAGCATTTT.

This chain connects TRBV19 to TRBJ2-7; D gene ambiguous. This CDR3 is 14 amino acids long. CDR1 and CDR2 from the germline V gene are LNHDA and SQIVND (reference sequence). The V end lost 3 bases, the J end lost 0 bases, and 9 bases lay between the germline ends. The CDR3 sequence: CASSIRSLSYEQYF. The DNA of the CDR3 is TGTGCCAGTAGTATCAGGTCACTCTCCTACGAGCAGTACTTC.

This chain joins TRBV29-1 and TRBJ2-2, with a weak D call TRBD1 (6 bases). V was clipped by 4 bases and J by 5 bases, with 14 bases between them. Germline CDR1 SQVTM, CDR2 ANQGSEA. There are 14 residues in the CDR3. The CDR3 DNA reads TGCAGCGTTGTTGTGGGGGCGCAAACCGGGGAGCTGTTTTTT. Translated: CSVVVGAQTGELFF.

CDR3 DNA sequence: TGTGCTAGTGGACCCAGCGGGAGGGCGTACAATGAGCAGTTCTTC. Translating gives CASGPSGRAYNEQFF. V gene TRBV12-5 combines with J gene TRBJ2-1, with TRBD2 identical over 10 bases. This CDR3 is built from 15 residues. The V gene end was trimmed by 6 bases and the J gene end by 4 bases; junction bases not matched to a gene: 6. The germline V gene has CDR1 LGHNT and CDR2 FRNRAP.

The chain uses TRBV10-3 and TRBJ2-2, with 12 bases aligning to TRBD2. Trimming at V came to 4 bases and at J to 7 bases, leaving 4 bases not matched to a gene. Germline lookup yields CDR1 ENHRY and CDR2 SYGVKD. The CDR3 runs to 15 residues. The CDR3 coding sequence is TGTGCCATCAGTGCTAGCGGGGGGGCCAACGGGGAGCTGTTTTTT. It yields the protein CAISASGGANGELFF.

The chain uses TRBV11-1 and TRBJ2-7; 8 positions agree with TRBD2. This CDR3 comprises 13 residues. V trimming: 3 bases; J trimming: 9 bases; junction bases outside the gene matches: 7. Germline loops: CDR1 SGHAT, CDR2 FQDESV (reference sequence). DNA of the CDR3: TGTGCCAGCAGCTTCGGGACCCGGGAGGGGCAGTACTTC. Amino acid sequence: CASSFGTREGQYF. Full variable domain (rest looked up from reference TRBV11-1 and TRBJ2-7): EAEVAQSPRYKITEKSQAVAFWCDPISGHATLYWYRQILGQGPELLVQFQDESVVDDSQLPKDRFSAERLKGVDSTLKIQPAELGDSAMYLCASSFGTREGQYFGPGTRLTVT.

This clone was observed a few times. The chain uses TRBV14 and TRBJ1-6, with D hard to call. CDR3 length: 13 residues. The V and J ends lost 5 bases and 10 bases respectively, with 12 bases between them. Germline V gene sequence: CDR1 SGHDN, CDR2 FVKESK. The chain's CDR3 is CASSSSPESPLHF. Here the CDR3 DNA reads TGTGCCAGCAGCAGTTCCCCAGAATCACCCCTCCACTTT. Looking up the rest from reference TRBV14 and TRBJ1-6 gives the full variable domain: EAGVTQFPSHSVIEKGQTVTLRCDPISGHDNLYWYRRVMGKEIKFLLHFVKESKQDESGMPNNRFLAERTGGTYSTLKVQPAELEDSGVYFCASSSSPESPLHFGNGTRLTVT.

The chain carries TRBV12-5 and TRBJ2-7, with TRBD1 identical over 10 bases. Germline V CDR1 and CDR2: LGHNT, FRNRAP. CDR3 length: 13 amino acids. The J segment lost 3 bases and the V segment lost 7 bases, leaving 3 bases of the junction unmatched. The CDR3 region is CASVRTGGYEQYF. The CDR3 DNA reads TGTGCTAGTGTTCGGACAGGGGGCTACGAGCAGTACTTC.

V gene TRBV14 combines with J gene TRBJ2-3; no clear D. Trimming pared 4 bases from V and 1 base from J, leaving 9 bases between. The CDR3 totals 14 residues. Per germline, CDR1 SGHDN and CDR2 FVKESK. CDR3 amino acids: CASSRSPRTDTQYF. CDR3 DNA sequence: TGTGCCAGCAGCCGGAGTCCTCGCACAGATACGCAGTATTTT.

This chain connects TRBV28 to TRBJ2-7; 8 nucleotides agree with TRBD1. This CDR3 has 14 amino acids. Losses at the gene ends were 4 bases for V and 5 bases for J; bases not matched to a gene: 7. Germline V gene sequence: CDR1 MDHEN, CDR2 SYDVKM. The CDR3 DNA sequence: TGTGCCAGCAGTTATGGACAGGGTGGAGACGAGCAGTACTTC. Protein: CASSYGQGGDEQYF. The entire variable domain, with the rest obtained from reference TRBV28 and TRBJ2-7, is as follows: DVKVTQSSRYLVKRTGEKVFLECVQDMDHENMFWYRQDPGLGLRLIYFSYDVKMKEKGDIPEGYSVSREKKERFSLILESASTNQTSMYLCASSYGQGGDEQYFGPGTRLTVT.

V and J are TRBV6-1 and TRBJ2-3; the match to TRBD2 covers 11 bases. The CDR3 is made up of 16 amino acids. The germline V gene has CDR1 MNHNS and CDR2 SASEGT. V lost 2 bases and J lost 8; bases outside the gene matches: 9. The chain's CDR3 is CASSESLAGGKGTQYF. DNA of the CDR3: TGTGCCAGCAGTGAATCGCTAGCGGGGGGAAAGGGTACGCAGTATTTT.

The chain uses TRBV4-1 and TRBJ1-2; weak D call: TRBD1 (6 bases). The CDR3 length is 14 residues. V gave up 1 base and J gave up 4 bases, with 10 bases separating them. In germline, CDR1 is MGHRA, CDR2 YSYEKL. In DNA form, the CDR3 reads TGCGCCAGCAGCCAAGCGAGGGGGTCCTATGGCTACACCTTC. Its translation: CASSQARGSYGYTF.

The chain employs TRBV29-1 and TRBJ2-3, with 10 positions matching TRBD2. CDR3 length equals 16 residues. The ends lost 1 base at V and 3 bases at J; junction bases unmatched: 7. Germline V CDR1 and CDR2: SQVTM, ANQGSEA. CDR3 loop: CSVEGGSGGITDTQYF. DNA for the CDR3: TGCAGCGTTGAAGGGGGTAGCGGGGGGATTACAGATACGCAGTATTTT.

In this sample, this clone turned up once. CDR3 sequence: CASSDTTGDDEQFF. CDR3 DNA sequence: TGTGCCAGCTCAGACACTACAGGGGACGACGAGCAGTTCTTC. The genes are TRBV18 and TRBJ2-1; 7 bases agree with TRBD1. The ends lost 5 bases at V and 10 bases at J; junction bases unmatched: 11. The CDR3 consists of 14 residues. Looked up from germline, CDR1 is KGHSH and CDR2 is LQKENI. The variable domain in full, completed from reference TRBV18 and TRBJ2-1, reads NAGVMQNPRHLVRRRGQEARLRCSPMKGHSHVYWYRQLPEEGLKFMVYLQKENIIDESGMPKERFSAEFPKEGPSILRIQQVVRGDSAAYFCASSDTTGDDEQFFGPGTRLTVL.

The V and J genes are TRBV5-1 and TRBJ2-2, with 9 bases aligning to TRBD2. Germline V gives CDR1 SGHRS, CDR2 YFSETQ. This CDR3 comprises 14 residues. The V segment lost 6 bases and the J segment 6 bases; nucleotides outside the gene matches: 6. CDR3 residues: CASNQAGGPGELFF. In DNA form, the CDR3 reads TGCGCCAGCAACCAAGCGGGAGGTCCCGGGGAGCTGTTTTTT. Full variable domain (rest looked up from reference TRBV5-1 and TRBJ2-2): KAGVTQTPRYLIKTRGQQVTLSCSPISGHRSVSWYQQTPGQGLQFLFEYFSETQRNKGNFPGRFSGRQFSNSRSEMNVSTLELGDSALYLCASNQAGGPGELFFGEGSRLTVL.

The CDR3 sequence is CASSFGTSGRAAETQYF. The CDR3 bases are TGTGCCAGCAGTTTCGGGACTAGCGGGAGGGCCGCAGAGACCCAGTACTTC. The chain combines TRBV28 with TRBJ2-5, with 16 bases aligning to TRBD2. CDR1 is MDHEN, CDR2 SYDVKM, per germline. V dropped 3 bases and J dropped 4; count of bases not matched to a gene: 5. This CDR3 comprises 17 residues.

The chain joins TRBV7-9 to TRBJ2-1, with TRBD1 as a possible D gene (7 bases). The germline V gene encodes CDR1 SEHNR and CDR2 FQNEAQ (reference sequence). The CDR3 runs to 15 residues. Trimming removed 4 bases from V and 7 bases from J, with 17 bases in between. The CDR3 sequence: CASSYGAGGFNEQFF. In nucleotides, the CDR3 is TGTGCCAGCAGCTACGGGGCAGGGGGGTTTAATGAGCAGTTCTTC.

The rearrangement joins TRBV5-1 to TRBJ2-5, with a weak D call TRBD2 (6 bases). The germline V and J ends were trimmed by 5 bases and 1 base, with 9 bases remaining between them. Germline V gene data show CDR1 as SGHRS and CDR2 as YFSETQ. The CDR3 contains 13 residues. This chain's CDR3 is CASRGAGQETQYF. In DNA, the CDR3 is TGCGCCAGCAGAGGAGCGGGCCAAGAGACCCAGTACTTC.

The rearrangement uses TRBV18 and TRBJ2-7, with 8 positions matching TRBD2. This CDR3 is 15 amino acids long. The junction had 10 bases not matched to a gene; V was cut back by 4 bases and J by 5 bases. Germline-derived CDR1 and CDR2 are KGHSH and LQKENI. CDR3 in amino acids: CASSRGLEETDEQYF. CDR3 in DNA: TGTGCCAGCTCACGGGGACTAGAGGAGACAGACGAGCAGTACTTC.